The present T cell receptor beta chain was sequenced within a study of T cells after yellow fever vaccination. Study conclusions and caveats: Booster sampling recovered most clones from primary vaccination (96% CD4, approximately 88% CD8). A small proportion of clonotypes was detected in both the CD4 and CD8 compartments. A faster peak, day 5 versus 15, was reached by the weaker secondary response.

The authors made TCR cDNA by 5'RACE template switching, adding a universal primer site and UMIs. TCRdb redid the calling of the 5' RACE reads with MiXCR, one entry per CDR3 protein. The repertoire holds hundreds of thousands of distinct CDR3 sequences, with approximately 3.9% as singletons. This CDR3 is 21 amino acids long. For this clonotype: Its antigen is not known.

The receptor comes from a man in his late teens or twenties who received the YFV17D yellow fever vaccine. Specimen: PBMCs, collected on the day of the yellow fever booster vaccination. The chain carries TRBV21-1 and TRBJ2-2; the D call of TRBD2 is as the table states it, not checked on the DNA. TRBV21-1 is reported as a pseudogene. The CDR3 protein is CASSKVGLAWTWCANTGELFF. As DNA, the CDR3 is TGTGCCAGCAGCAAAGTGGGACTAGCGTGGACGTGGTGCGCGAACACCGGGGAGCTGTTTTTT.